Following are 13 T cell receptor beta chains from one sample sequenced in a study of shared clonotypes between healthy human individuals. Profiled with immunoSEQ multiplex PCR; TCRdb holds only in-frame clones, not every one. Of 2,100,000 or so clones in the sample, 90% to 97% were seen once. Sample: naive CD4+ T cells sorted from blood. Subset denoted: CD45RA+ positively selected. The origin of the receptors is a man aged 18 to 30 in good health.

This sequence joins TRBV5-6 and TRBJ2-2; 7 bases map to TRBD2. Germline V gives CDR1 SGHDT, CDR2 YYEEEE. The length of the CDR3 is 16 residues. V lost 1 base, J lost 2 bases, and 5 bases stayed unmatched. The CDR3 DNA sequence: TGTGCCAGCAGCTTGAGAGCGGGGACCAACACCGGGGAGCTGTTTTTT. This translates into CASSLRAGTNTGELFF.

The rearrangement uses TRBV5-1 and TRBJ2-2; a weak D match, TRBD1 (5 bases). The CDR3 contains 14 residues. The V end lost 0 bases, the J end lost 6 bases, and 9 bases lay between the germline ends. Germline assignment: CDR1 SGHRS and CDR2 YFSETQ. The CDR3 nucleotides are TGCGCCAGCAGCTTGGGACAGCAGCCCGGGGAGCTGTTTTTT. It encodes CASSLGQQPGELFF.

V usage is TRBV10-3 and J usage is TRBJ2-7; the D gene is possibly TRBD2 (6 bases). Germline CDR1 ENHRY, CDR2 SYGVKD. Trimming left V 4 bases short and J 7 bases short, with 17 bases between. The CDR3 consists of 14 residues. CDR3 amino acids: CAISARPLAGEQYF. The CDR3 bases are TGTGCCATCAGTGCTCGGCCGCTTGCGGGGGAGCAGTACTTC.

This chain connects TRBV7-2 to TRBJ1-6; unclear D gene. The CDR3 covers 16 residues. CDR1 and CDR2 (germline): SGHTA, FQGNSA. Trimming removed 3 bases at V and 4 bases at J, with 13 bases between. The CDR3 reads CASSFTRRGYNSPLHF. The CDR3 bases are TGTGCCAGCAGCTTCACTAGACGGGGTTATAATTCACCCCTCCACTTT.

The V and J genes are TRBV19 and TRBJ2-1; TRBD2 aligns across 10 bases. Germline lookup yields CDR1 LNHDA and CDR2 SQIVND (reference sequence). This CDR3 region has 15 residues. Losses at the gene ends were 4 bases for V and 7 bases for J; bases not matched to a gene: 7. CDR3 sequence: CASSNAPSGRNEQFF. DNA for the CDR3: TGTGCCAGTAGTAACGCGCCTAGCGGGAGAAATGAGCAGTTCTTC.

This clone was observed once. The chain couples TRBV5-6 to TRBJ2-7, with TRBD1 identical over 9 bases. The CDR3 has 15 amino acids. With V trimmed by 2 bases and J by 5 bases, 8 bases remained unmatched. Per the germline V gene, CDR1 is SGHDT and CDR2 is YYEEEE. The CDR3 DNA reads as TGTGCCAGCAGCTTCTTACAGGGGGCGCTGAACGAGCAGTACTTC. Translated, it gives CASSFLQGALNEQYF.

The chain is built from TRBV5-4 and TRBJ2-7, with 10 bases that match TRBD2. The CDR3 length is 16 residues. V lost 3 bases and J lost 4; bases outside the gene matches: 10. Germline V CDR1 and CDR2: SGHNT, YYREEE (reference sequence). The CDR3 protein is CASSSSSGLAAYEQYF. The CDR3 nucleotides read TGTGCCAGCAGCTCCTCCTCTGGACTAGCGGCTTACGAGCAGTACTTC.

The chain is built from TRBV9 and TRBJ1-4; D not resolved. The CDR3 loop spans 15 amino acids. V lost 0 bases to trimming and J lost 3 bases, with 9 bases between them. Germline values: CDR1 SGDLS, CDR2 YYNGEE. CDR3 nucleotide sequence: TGTGCCAGCAGCGTAGGGGCAGCGTCTAATGAAAAACTGTTTTTT. Protein: CASSVGAASNEKLFF.

The chain joins TRBV7-2 to TRBJ1-3; TRBD1 matches at 9 bases. The CDR3 sequence is 16 residues long. The germline V gene encodes CDR1 SGHTA and CDR2 FQGNSA. The V and J ends lost 5 bases and 2 bases, in that order; junction bases with no gene match: 7. As DNA, the CDR3 is TGTGCCAGCAGCCCTCTACGGACAGGGGCTGGAAACACCATATATTTT. It translates to CASSPLRTGAGNTIYF.

The V call is TRBV10-3, the J call TRBJ2-2; 12 positions match TRBD1. V shed 6 bases, J shed 7 bases, and the junction held 12 bases outside the gene matches. The length of the CDR3 is 17 residues. CDR1 ENHRY and CDR2 SYGVKD come from the germline V gene. The CDR3 sequence: CAISPDPGQGAGGELFF. CDR3 nucleotide sequence: TGTGCCATCAGCCCAGATCCGGGACAGGGGGCTGGCGGGGAGCTGTTTTTT.

A remark on this clone: Other DNA sequences in the sample encode the same CDR3. The CDR3 loop is CASSRGQGTEAFF. The CDR3 DNA follows: TGTGCCAGCAGCCGTGGACAGGGCACTGAAGCTTTCTTT. The genes are TRBV7-9 and TRBJ1-1, with 8 bases matching TRBD1. This CDR3 is 13 amino acids long. Trimming at V came to 5 bases and at J to 4 bases, leaving 3 bases not matched to a gene. Germline V gene sequence: CDR1 SEHNR, CDR2 FQNEAQ (reference sequence).

This clone occurred once. The rearrangement links TRBV29-1 to TRBJ2-2; perhaps TRBD1 as D (5 bases). Looked up from germline, CDR1 is SQVTM and CDR2 is ANQGSEA. V gave up 4 bases and J gave up 4 bases, with 13 bases separating them. This CDR3 spans 14 amino acids. CDR3 sequence reads: CSVAKGISTGELFF. DNA for the CDR3: TGCAGCGTTGCGAAGGGGATCAGCACCGGGGAGCTGTTTTTT.

The gene calls are TRBV5-4 and TRBJ2-7; TRBD2 might be the D (6 bases). The V end lost 4 bases, the J end lost 3 bases, and 23 bases lay between the germline ends. The CDR3 is made up of 17 amino acids. Per the germline V gene, CDR1 is SGHNT and CDR2 is YYREEE (reference sequence). Here the CDR3 reads CASSPGGTPSGYYEQYF. In DNA, the CDR3 is TGTGCCAGCAGCCCCGGAGGGACTCCCTCGGGCTACTACGAGCAGTACTTC.